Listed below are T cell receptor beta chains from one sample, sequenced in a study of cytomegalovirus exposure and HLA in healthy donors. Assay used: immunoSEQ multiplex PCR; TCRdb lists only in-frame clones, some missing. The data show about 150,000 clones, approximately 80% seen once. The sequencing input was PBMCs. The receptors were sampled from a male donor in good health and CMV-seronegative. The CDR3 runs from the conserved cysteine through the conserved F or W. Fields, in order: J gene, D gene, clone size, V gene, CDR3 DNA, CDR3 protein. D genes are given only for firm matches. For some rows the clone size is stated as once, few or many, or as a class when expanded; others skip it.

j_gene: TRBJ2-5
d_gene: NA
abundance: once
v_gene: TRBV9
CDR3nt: TGTGCCAGCAGCGTAGGCAGGGGACAAGAGACCCAGTACTTC
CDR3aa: CASSVGRGQETQYF

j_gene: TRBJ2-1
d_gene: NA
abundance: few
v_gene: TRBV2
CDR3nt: TGTGCCAGCAGTGAAGCGAGGATGACGCTTGAGCAGTTCTTC
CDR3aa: CASSEARMTLEQFF

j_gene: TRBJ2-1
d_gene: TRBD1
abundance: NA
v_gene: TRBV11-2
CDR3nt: TGTGCCAGCAGCCTGGGACAGGGTTACTACAATGAGCAGTTCTTC
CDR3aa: CASSLGQGYYNEQFF

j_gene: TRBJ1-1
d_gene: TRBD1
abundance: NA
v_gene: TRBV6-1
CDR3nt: TGTGCCAGCAGTCCCAGGACAGGGACTGAAGCTTTCTTT
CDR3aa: CASSPRTGTEAFF

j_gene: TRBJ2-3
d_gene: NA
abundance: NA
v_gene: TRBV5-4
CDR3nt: TGTGCCAGCAGCTTGGTCTCTAGCACAGATACGCAGTATTTT
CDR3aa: CASSLVSSTDTQYF

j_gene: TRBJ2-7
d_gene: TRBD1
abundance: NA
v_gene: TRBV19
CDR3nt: TGTGCCAGTAGTATAAAATCAGGGGGCGAGCAGTACTTC
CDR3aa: CASSIKSGGEQYF

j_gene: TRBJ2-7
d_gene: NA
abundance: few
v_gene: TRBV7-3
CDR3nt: TGTGCCAGCAGCTCAGAACTAGTACGGTACGAGCAGTACTTC
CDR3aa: CASSSELVRYEQYF

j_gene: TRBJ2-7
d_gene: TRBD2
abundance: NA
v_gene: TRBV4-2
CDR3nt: TGTGCCAGCAGCCCCAAGCGGGATCACTACGAGCAGTACTTC
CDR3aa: CASSPKRDHYEQYF

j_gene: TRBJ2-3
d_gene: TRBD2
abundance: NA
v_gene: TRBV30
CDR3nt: TGTGCCTGGAGTGTCCGGACTAGCCTCACAGATACGCAGTATTTT
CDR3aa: CAWSVRTSLTDTQYF

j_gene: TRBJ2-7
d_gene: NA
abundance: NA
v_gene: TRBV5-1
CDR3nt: TGCGCCAGCAGCTTGGCCCGGGACACCTACTACGAGCAGTACTTC
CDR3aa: CASSLARDTYYEQYF

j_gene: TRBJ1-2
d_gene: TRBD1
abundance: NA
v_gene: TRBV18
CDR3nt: TGTGCCAGCTCACCTGGGGGACAGCAAAGGAGCTATGGCTACACCTTC
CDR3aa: CASSPGGQQRSYGYTF

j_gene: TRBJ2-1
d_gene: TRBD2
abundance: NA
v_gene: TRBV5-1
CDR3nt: TGCGCCAGCAGCTTTCGAGCGGGGGAGGGATACAATGAGCAGTTCTTC
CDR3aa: CASSFRAGEGYNEQFF

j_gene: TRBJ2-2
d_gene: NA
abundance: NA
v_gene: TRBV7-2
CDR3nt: TGTGCCAGCAGCTTACAGGTGGTTACCGGGGAGCTGTTTTTT
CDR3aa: CASSLQVVTGELFF

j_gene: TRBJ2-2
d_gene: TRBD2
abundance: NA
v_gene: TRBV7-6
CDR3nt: TGTGCCAGCAGCCCACGACTAGCCCATGCTGATAACACCGGGGAGCTGTTTTTT
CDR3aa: CASSPRLAHADNTGELFF

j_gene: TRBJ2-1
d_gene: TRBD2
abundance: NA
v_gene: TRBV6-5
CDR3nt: TGTGCCAGCAGGCCCCTAGCGGGAGGTTACAATGAGCAGTTCTTC
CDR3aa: CASRPLAGGYNEQFF

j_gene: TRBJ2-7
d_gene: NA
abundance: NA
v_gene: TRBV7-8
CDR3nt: TGTGCCAGCAGCGTAAGACGGGGAATCTACGAGCAGTACTTC
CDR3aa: CASSVRRGIYEQYF

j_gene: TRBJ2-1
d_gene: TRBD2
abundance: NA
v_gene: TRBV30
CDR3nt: TGTGCCTGGAGTGGGACTAGCGGGAGCAACAATGAGCAGTTCTTC
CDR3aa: CAWSGTSGSNNEQFF

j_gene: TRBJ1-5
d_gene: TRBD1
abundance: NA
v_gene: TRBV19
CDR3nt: TGTGCCAGTAGCACACAGGGGGATAGCAATCAGCCCCAGCATTTT
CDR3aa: CASSTQGDSNQPQHF

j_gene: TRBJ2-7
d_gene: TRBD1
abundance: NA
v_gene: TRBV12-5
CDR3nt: TGTGCTAGTGGTGCCGGGACAGGGGGCGATAAAGGGTCCGAGCAGTACTTC
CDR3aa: CASGAGTGGDKGSEQYF

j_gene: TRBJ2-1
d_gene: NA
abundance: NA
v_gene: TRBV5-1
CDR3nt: TGCGCCAGCAGCTTGGCAGGCAGGGGCAATGAGCAGTTCTTC
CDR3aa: CASSLAGRGNEQFF

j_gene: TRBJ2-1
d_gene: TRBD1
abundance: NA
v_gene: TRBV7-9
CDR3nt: TGTTCCAGCAGCTTAAGGGGGCGAAGCTCCTACAATGAGCAGTTCTTC
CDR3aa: CSSSLRGRSSYNEQFF

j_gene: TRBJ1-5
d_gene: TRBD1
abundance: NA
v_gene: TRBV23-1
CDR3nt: TGCGCCAGCAGTCAATCGGCAGGACAGGGGGCGGTTTGCAATCAGCCCCAGCATTTT
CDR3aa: CASSQSAGQGAVCNQPQHF

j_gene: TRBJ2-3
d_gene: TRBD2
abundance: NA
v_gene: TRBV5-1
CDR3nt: TGCGCCAGCAGCCGAGTAGCGGGGGGCACAGATACGCAGTATTTT
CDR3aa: CASSRVAGGTDTQYF

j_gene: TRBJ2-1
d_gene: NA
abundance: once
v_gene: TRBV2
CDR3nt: TGTGCCAGCAGGGGGCAGGGAAGGAATGAGCAGTTCTTC
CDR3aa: CASRGQGRNEQFF

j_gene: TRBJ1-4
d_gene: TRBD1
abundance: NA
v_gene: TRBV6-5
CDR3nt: TGTGCCAGCAGGATGACAGGGTACAGTGAAAAACTGTTTTTT
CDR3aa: CASRMTGYSEKLFF

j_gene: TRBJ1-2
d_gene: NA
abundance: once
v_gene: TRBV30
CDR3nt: TGTGCCTGGGCCCAGGGGACCTATGGCTACACCTTC
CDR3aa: CAWAQGTYGYTF

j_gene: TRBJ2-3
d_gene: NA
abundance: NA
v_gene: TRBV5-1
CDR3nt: TGCGCCAGCAGCTTGCCGGCTAGCGATATCACAGATACGCAGTATTTT
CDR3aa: CASSLPASDITDTQYF

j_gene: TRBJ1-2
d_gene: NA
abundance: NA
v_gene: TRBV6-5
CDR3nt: TGTGCCAGCAGTTACCGGGTTTCCTATGGCTACACCTTC
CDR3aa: CASSYRVSYGYTF

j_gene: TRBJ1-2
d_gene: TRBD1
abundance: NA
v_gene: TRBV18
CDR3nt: TGTGCCAGCTCACCTAATCTTAATAAAGGACAGGGAGGTGGCTACACCTTC
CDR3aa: CASSPNLNKGQGGGYTF

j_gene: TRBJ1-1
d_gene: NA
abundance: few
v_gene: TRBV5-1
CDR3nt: TGCGCCAGCAGCTTGGTAGGGGACACTGAAGCTTTCTTT
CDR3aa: CASSLVGDTEAFF

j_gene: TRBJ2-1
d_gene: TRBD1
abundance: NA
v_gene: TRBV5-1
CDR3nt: TGCGCCAGCGGAGCCGGGACAGGGATCGATGAGCAGTTCTTC
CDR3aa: CASGAGTGIDEQFF

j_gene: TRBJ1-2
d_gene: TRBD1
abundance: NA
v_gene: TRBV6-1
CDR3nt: TGTGCCAGCAGTGAAGCAGTAGGACAGGGGGGAGGCTACACCTTC
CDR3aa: CASSEAVGQGGGYTF

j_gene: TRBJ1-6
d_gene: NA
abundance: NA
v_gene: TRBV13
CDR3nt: TGTGCCAGCAGCCTCCGCGAGTATGATTCACCCCTCCACTTT
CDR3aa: CASSLREYDSPLHF

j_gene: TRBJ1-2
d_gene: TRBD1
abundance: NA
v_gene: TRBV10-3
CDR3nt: TGTGCCATCAGTCTTCGACAGGGGGCTAACTATGGCTACACCTTC
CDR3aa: CAISLRQGANYGYTF

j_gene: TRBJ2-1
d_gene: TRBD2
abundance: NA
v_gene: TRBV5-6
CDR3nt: TGTGCCAGCAGCGGACTAGCGGGGGCGCTGGACAATGAGCAGTTCTTC
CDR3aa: CASSGLAGALDNEQFF

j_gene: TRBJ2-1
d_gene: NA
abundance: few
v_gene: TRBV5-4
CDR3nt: TGTGCCAGCAGCCCCGACAGTAACAATGAGCAGTTCTTC
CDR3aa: CASSPDSNNEQFF